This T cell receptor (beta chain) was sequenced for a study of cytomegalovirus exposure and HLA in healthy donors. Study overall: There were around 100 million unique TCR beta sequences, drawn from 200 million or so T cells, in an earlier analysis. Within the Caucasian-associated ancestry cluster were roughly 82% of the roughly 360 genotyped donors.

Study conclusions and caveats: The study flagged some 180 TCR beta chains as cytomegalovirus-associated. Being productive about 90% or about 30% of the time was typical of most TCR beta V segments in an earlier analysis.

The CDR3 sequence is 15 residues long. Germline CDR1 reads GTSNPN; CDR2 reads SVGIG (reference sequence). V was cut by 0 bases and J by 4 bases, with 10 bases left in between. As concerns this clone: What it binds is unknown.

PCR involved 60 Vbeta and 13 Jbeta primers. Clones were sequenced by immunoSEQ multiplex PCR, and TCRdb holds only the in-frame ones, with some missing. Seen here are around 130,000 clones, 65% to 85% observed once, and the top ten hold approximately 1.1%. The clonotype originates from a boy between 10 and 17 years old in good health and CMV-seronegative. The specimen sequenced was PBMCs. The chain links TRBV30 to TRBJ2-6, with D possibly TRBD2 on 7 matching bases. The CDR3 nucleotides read TGTGCCTGGAGTGTAGGGGGGGTAGGGGCCAACGTCCTGACTTTC. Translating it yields CAWSVGGVGANVLTF.